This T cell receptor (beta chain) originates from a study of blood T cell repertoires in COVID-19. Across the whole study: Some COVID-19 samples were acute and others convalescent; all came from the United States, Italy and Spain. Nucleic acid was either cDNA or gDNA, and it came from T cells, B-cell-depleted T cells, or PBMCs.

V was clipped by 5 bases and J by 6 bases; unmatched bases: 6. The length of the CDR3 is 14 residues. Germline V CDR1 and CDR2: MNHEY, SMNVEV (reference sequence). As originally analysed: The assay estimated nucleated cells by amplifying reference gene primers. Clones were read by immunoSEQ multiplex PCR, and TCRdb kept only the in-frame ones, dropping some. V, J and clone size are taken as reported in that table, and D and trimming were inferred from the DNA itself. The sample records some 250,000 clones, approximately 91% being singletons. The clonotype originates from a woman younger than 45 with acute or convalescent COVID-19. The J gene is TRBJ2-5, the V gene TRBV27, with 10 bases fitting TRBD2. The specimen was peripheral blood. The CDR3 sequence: CASSILAGIQTQYF. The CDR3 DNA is TGTGCCAGCAGTATACTAGCGGGAATCCAGACCCAGTACTTC.